The entry below describes one T cell receptor (beta chain). Its specificity is unknown. This sample stems from a study of T cell repertoires in cytomegalovirus infection. Germline CDR1 reads MNHEY; CDR2 reads SMNVEV (reference sequence). CDR3 length: 14 amino acids. The germline V and J ends were trimmed by 3 bases and 3 bases, with 12 bases remaining between them. TCRdb used MiXCR to reprocess the reads, holding one entry per CDR3 protein. The data contain under 500,000 distinct CDR3 sequences, about 39% of them seen just once; the ten biggest clones take up 43%. Sequenced material: cultured PBMCs, taken from culture after CMV antigen stimulation. The receptor was derived from a human donor in good health (CMV status not recorded). Some clones in this sample may be carry-over from other donors' samples. The genes are TRBV27 and TRBJ2-7; tentatively, D is TRBD2 (5 bases). In nucleotides, the CDR3 is TGTGCCAGCAGTTTTCAGACCGGGAACTACGAGCAGTACTTC. Translating it yields CASSFQTGNYEQYF.